This T cell receptor beta chain was documented in a study of beta chain features in type 1 diabetes. Germline CDR1 reads KGHSH; CDR2 reads LQKENI. Unmatched junction bases numbered 5, after V lost 3 bases and J lost 6 bases. The CDR3 is 14 amino acids. Reverse transcribing all isolated RNA meant expressed TCRB transcripts were sequenced. TCRdb's copy holds only in-frame clones and misses some; the assay was immunoSEQ multiplex PCR. The table records a few hundred thousand clones, approximately 16% of them present only once. Each sorted fraction was over 98% pure. Sequenced: naive CD4+ T cells from blood. The TCR sequence derives from a woman aged 18-29 years in good health. V and J are TRBV18 and TRBJ2-7; TRBD1 aligns across 10 bases. In nucleotides, the CDR3 is TGTGCCAGCTCACCTGGACAGGGGGGAGGCGAGCAGTACTTC. Its translation is CASSPGQGGGEQYF.